Sequencing of this T cell receptor beta chain was carried out in a study of blood T cells in healthy people across ages. Sample-barcoded 5' priming and a J-beta primer mix drove a second PCR of about 6 to 11 cycles. MiXCR, run by TCRdb on the 5' RACE reads, gives a single entry per CDR3 protein. Here the sample spans 1.5 million to 2 million distinct CDR3 sequences, under 30% being singletons. The table lists this clonotype with a few counts. This clonotype was obtained from a woman younger than 45 in good health. The specimen sequenced was blood.

The CDR3 nucleotides read TGCGCCAGCAGCTTAACAGGGGATTGGAGCTCTCAGTACTTC. Amino acids: CASSLTGDWSSQYF. V and J are TRBV5-1 and TRBJ2-4, with 7 bases identical to TRBD1. Germline values: CDR1 SGHRS, CDR2 YFSETQ. The J segment lost 12 bases and the V segment lost 2 bases, leaving 11 bases of the junction unmatched. The CDR3 loop spans 14 amino acids.